This record concerns one T cell receptor beta chain sequence. Its antigen is currently not known. Qualities for individual bases were not recorded, and no much larger clone is one base off. The germline V gene (reference sequence) supplies CDR1 LNHDA and CDR2 SQIVND. Trimming takes 4 bases from V and 3 bases from J, and the germline ends sit 16 bases apart. The CDR3 spans 15 residues, from the cysteine through the phenylalanine. Only the CDR3 part of the read is kept: 45 bases, read in frame from the first base. These data belong to a study of technical replicates of blood from several donors (dated by TCRdb to the late 2010s). Library generation was performed with the immunoSEQ multiplex PCR assay. TCRdb limited this immuneACCESS table to in-frame rearrangements with V and J called. A share of clones is missing; checked studies link under half to unresolved V genes, and the rest is unexplained. For this sample there are 55,000 to 75,000 clones; over 85% appear just once. The top ten constitute over 2.5% of the sample.

The TCR was taken from a human donor in good health. Some clones in this sample may be carry-over from other donors' samples. The V gene is TRBV19 and the J gene is TRBJ2-7; TRBD1 is possibly the D segment (6 matching bases). The specimen sequenced was PBMCs. The DNA is as follows: TGTGCCAGTAGTAAATCAGGGGCCGGGGACTACGAGCAGTACTTC. Its translation is CASSKSGAGDYEQYF.